These 2 T cell receptor beta chains were sequenced from one sample in a study of technical replicates of blood from a few donors. Using immunoSEQ multiplex PCR, the repertoire was profiled, and TCRdb retains in-frame clones only, with some absent. The sample consists of over 50,000 clones, around 87% of them appearing once. Sequences were obtained from PBMCs. The receptors were sampled from a human donor in good health. Some clones in this sample may be carry-over from other donors' samples.

This chain uses TRBV11-2 with TRBJ2-3; D is perhaps TRBD2 (5 bases). Per the germline V gene, CDR1 is SGHAT and CDR2 is FQNNGV. V lost 4 bases and J 2 bases, leaving 10 bases between the germline ends. This CDR3 comprises 14 residues. The CDR3 sequence: CASSWVGITDTQYF. CDR3 coding DNA: TGTGCCAGCAGCTGGGTCGGGATCACAGATACGCAGTATTTT.

The genes are TRBV19 and TRBJ2-2; a possible D gene is TRBD1 (8 bases). The germline V gene encodes CDR1 LNHDA and CDR2 SQIVND (reference sequence). V was trimmed by 10 bases and J by 6 bases, leaving 24 bases between them. The CDR3 is 16 amino acids. As DNA, the CDR3 is TGTGCCACCAACCGACGCGGGGGACAGGTCGCCGGGGAGCTGTTTTTT. Encoded protein: CATNRRGGQVAGELFF.